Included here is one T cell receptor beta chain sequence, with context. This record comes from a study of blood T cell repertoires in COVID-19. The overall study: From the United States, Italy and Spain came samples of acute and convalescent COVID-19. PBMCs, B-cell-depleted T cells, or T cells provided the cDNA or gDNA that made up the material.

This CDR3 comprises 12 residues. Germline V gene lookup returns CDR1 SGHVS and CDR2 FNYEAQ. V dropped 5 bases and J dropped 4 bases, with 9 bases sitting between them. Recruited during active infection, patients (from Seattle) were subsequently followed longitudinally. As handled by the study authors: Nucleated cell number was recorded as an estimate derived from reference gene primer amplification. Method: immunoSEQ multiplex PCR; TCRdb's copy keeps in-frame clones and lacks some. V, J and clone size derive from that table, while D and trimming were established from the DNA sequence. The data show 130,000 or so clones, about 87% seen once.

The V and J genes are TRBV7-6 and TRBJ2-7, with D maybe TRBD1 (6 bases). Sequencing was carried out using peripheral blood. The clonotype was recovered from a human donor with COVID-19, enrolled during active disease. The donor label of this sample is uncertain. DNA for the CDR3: TGTGCCAGCAGCCCAACAGGGTACGAGCAGTACTTC. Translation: CASSPTGYEQYF.